A single sample gave rise to the 11 T cell receptor beta chains below, sequenced in a study of blood T cell repertoires in COVID-19. Profiling relied on immunoSEQ multiplex PCR, and the TCRdb table lists in-frame clones only, not all of them. The data contain roughly 500,000 clones, around 85% of them singletons. The sample was PBMCs or T cells enriched from blood (not recorded which). The origin of the receptors is a woman aged 60-75 years who had recovered from COVID-19.

This clone was found once. The chain uses TRBV19 and TRBJ2-4; maybe TRBD1 (6 bases). This CDR3 contains 17 residues. Germline lookup yields CDR1 LNHDA and CDR2 SQIVND (reference sequence). The germline V and J ends were trimmed by 0 bases and 1 base, with 13 bases remaining between them. CDR3 protein: CASSIEGALGAKNIQYF. The CDR3 nucleotides read TGTGCCAGTAGTATAGAGGGGGCGCTAGGGGCCAAAAACATTCAGTACTTC.

The rearrangement links TRBV5-1 to TRBJ2-5; 9 bases match TRBD1. V was pared by 4 bases and J by 5 bases, with 12 bases of the junction left unmatched. Germline V gene lookup returns CDR1 SGHRS and CDR2 YFSETQ. The CDR3 is 16 amino acids. The DNA of the CDR3 is TGCGCCAGCAGCCCCCTACGACAGGGGGGAGTGGAGACCCAGTACTTC. Encoded protein: CASSPLRQGGVETQYF.

The chain employs TRBV29-1 and TRBJ1-2; tentative D call: TRBD1 (6 bases). The ends were cut back, 4 bases at V and 7 bases at J, with 19 bases in the middle. CDR1 and CDR2 from the germline V gene are SQVTM and ANQGSEA. The CDR3 length is 14 residues. CDR3 in amino acids: CSVGRSRDISGYTF. The CDR3 coding sequence is TGCAGCGTTGGCCGCTCCCGGGACATATCTGGCTACACCTTC.

The rearrangement uses TRBV6-1 and TRBJ2-7; tentatively, D is TRBD1 (6 bases). Germline assignment: CDR1 MNHNS and CDR2 SASEGT. Trimming shortened V by 3 bases and J by 5 bases, and 11 bases separated the two germline ends. This CDR3 is 13 amino acids long. This CDR3 reads CASSDEQGDEQYV. The CDR3, as DNA: TGTGCCAGCAGTGATGAACAGGGAGACGAGCAGTACGTC.

The chain uses TRBV11-2 and TRBJ2-7; weak D call: TRBD2 (5 bases). Deletions cut 9 bases from V and 3 bases from J, with 18 bases between. This CDR3 region has 14 residues. From germline, CDR1 is SGHAT and CDR2 FQNNGV. The CDR3: CASSHGVSNYEQYV. CDR3 bases: TGTGCCAGTTCTCACGGGGTGAGTAACTACGAGCAGTACGTC.

This chain connects TRBV29-1 to TRBJ1-3, with D possibly matching TRBD1 (6 bases). Per germline, CDR1 SQVTM and CDR2 ANQGSEA. The V gene lost 7 bases and the J gene lost 0 bases, with 10 bases spanning the gap. This CDR3 is built from 13 residues. The CDR3 nucleotides are TGCAGCGGACAGGAGAGCTCTGGAAACACCATATATTTT. Protein sequence: CSGQESSGNTIYF.

The rearrangement uses TRBV10-3 and TRBJ2-2, with 8 nucleotides matching TRBD1. CDR3 length equals 17 residues. CDR1 ENHRY and CDR2 SYGVKD come from the germline V gene. V lost 2 bases and J lost 0; bases outside the gene matches: 5. In DNA form, the CDR3 reads TGTGCCATCAGTGAGCCAGGGGGCAATTCGAACACCGGGGAGCTGTTTTTT. Its translation is CAISEPGGNSNTGELFF.

This chain joins TRBV5-1 and TRBJ2-1; a possible D gene is TRBD2 (5 bases). V was shortened by 0 bases and J by 1 base, with 11 bases between the two germline ends. Germline V CDR1 and CDR2: SGHRS, YFSETQ. The CDR3 runs to 16 residues. The DNA of the CDR3 is TGCGCCAGCAGCTTGGGGGCAGGAGGATCCTACAATGAGCAGTTCTTC. It translates to CASSLGAGGSYNEQFF.

The V gene is TRBV11-2, the J gene TRBJ2-7, with D tentatively TRBD1 (5 bases). The CDR3 is 11 amino acids. Germline CDR1 reads SGHAT; CDR2 reads FQNNGV. V lost 7 bases, J lost 3 bases, and 7 bases lay in between. CDR3 sequence: CASTTGYEQYF. The CDR3 nucleotides read TGTGCCAGCACAACAGGCTACGAGCAGTACTTC.

The V and J genes are TRBV12-3 or TRBV12-4 and TRBJ1-4; D is undetermined. V was clipped by 7 bases and J by 7 bases, with 10 bases between them. The CDR3 loop spans 12 amino acids. For the CDR3, the DNA is TGTGCCAGCAACGTTCACGGTGAAAAACTGTTTTTT. Translation: CASNVHGEKLFF.

CDR3 sequence reads: CASGDRGDVLSRWNQPQHF. The DNA for the CDR3 is TGTGCTAGTGGCGACAGGGGCGATGTACTTTCCCGTTGGAATCAGCCCCAGCATTTT. The chain combines TRBV12-5 with TRBJ1-5; 8 bases are shared with TRBD1. There are 19 residues in the CDR3. CDR1 is LGHNT and CDR2 is FRNRAP in the germline V gene. J was trimmed by 4 bases and V by 6 bases; bases with no gene match: 20.